This T cell receptor (beta chain) appears in the sequencing data of a study of shared clonotypes between healthy human individuals. Nashville, Tennessee was home to all donors, each a Caucasian adult. Germline trimming cut 0 bases from V and 7 bases from J; bases unmatched to any gene: 9. Per the germline V gene, CDR1 is MNHNY and CDR2 is SVGAGI (reference sequence). The CDR3 sequence is 16 residues long. Every subset's genomic DNA went evenly onto several immunoSEQ plates. As processed by the authors: Junction-only sequences without quality scores were provided by ImmunoSEQ, so filtering was different. Profiled with immunoSEQ multiplex PCR; TCRdb holds only in-frame clones, not every one. D and trimming were read from the DNA, whereas the V and J calls and clone size are those reported in that table. In the table there are roughly 410,000 clones, approximately 96% of which are singletons.

The receptor was isolated from a man under 40 in good health. This chain connects TRBV6-6 to TRBJ1-5; 7 bases align to TRBD1. Sequencing was done on a sample of memory CD8+ T cells sorted from blood. Indicated subset: CD45RO+ cells pooled with CCR7-negative TemRA cells. Here the CDR3 reads CASSYSGSTGFQPQHF. In DNA form, the CDR3 reads TGTGCCAGCAGTTACTCGGGATCGACAGGGTTCCAGCCCCAGCATTTT.